The present T cell receptor (beta chain) was sequenced within a study of blood T cell repertoires in COVID-19 (dated by TCRdb to about 2020). Turning to the overall study: The collaborator samples originated in the United States, Italy and Spain and spanned the acute and convalescent phases of COVID-19. Sample metadata almost always included a de-identified subject ID, COVID-19 status, age in years and sex. The prospective study material was composed of cDNA or gDNA derived from T cells, B-cell-depleted T cells, or PBMCs. HLA class I and class II types, where available, came from metadata supplied by the sample provider rather than from assay-based typing. Subjects who had been exposed to COVID-19, were actively infected with it, or had recovered from it provided the deeply sampled blood TCRbeta repertoires that made up the dataset. Samples were obtained from the ongoing ImmuneRACE study (first 160 participants) and from 1,254 subjects provided by 6 global collaborators. A freely available public database, intended as a resource for researchers studying the immune response to SARS-CoV-2, is where the repertoires were released.

Notes on this clone: Its binding antigen is unknown. Base qualities are not recorded, but no much larger clone differs from it by a single base.

General conclusions and limits of the study: Clinical and demographic metadata were provided uncurated, with the amount varying by source and participant.

CDR1 SGHDT and CDR2 YYEEEE were looked up in the germline V gene. Its CDR3 holds 15 amino acids, cysteine through phenylalanine. The retained sequence is limited to the CDR3, 45 bases, with the frame set at the first base. V loses 2 bases at its end and J loses 0 bases; junction bases beyond the gene matches: 1. Whole blood was collected in K2EDTA tubes by collaborating institutions according to the institutions' own protocols. For TCRbeta analysis, collaborator samples were shipped as frozen whole blood, as isolated PBMCs, or as DNA extracted from either sample type. TCRbeta CDR3 regions were amplified from genomic DNA using the immunoSEQ Assay, a bias-controlled multiplex PCR. The study's own analysis went as follows. The number of nucleated cells in each sample was estimated by amplification of reference gene primers within the assay. To quantify the absolute abundance of each unique TCRbeta CDR3 rearrangement, sequence reads were collapsed and filtered. For each sample, productive Simpson clonality was calculated as the square root of Simpson's diversity index over productive rearrangements. TCRdb limited this immuneACCESS table to in-frame rearrangements with V and J called. A share of clones is missing; checked studies link under half to unresolved V genes, and the rest is unexplained. That table gives V, J and clone size, and the DNA gave D and trimming. The sample table records over 85,000 clones; almost 85% of these occur just once. Of the sample, 8.5% to 10% falls within the top ten clones.

The sample taken for sequencing was peripheral blood. This sequence was found in a man between 40 and 49 years old with active or convalescent COVID-19. The chain was built from TRBV5-6 and TRBJ1-3; a stretch of 8 junction bases matches TRBD1. The DNA is TGTGCCAGCAGCTTTGGGACAGGCTCTGGAAACACCATATATTTT. It translates as CASSFGTGSGNTIYF.